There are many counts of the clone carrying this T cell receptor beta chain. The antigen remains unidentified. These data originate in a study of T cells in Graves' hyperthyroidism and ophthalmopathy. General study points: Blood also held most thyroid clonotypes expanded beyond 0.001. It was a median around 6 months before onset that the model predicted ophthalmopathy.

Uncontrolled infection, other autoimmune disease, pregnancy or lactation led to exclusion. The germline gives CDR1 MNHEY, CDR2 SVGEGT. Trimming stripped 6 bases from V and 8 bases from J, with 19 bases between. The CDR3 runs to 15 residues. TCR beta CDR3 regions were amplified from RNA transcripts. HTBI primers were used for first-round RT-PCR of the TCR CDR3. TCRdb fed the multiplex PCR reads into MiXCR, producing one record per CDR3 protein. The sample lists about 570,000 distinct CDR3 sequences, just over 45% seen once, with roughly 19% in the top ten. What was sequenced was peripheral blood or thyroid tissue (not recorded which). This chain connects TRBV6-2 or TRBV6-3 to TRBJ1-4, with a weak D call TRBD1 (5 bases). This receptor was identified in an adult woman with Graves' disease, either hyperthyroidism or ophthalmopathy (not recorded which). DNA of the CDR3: TGTGCCAGCAGGAAGACAGCCGAACGGGGCGAAAAACTGTTTTTT. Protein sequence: CASRKTAERGEKLFF.